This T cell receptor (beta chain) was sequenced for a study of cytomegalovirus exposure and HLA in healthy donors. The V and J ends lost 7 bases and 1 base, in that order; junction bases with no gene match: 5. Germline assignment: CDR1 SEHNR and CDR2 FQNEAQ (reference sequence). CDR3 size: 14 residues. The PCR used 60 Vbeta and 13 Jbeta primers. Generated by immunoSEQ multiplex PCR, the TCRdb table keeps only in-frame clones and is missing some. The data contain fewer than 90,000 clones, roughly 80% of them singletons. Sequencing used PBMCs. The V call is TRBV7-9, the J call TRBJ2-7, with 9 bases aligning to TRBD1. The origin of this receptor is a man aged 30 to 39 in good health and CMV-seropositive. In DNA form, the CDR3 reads TGTGCCAGCAAGACAGGGGGGGAGTCCTACGAGCAGTACTTC. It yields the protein CASKTGGESYEQYF.